These 18 T cell receptor beta chains share one sample of origin, sequenced in a study of blood T cell repertoires in COVID-19. Here immunoSEQ multiplex PCR was the method, and the copy in TCRdb shows in-frame clones only, minus some. The sample has some 230,000 clones, around 86% seen once; the top ten hold 2.2%. Sequencing was carried out using peripheral blood. The receptors here all came from a man under 40 who had recovered from COVID-19.

This chain links TRBV7-9 with TRBJ1-5; D may be TRBD1 (5 bases). Germline V lookup: CDR1 SEHNR, CDR2 FQNEAQ (reference sequence). Trimming left V 8 bases short and J 4 bases short, with 12 bases between. This CDR3 has 13 amino acids. This chain's CDR3 is CASSGSENQPQHF. In nucleotides, the CDR3 is TGTGCCAGCTCAGGGTCAGAAAATCAGCCCCAGCATTTT.

This clone was observed at least ten times. CDR3 in amino acids: CASSLGQGSHDSPLHF. CDR3 sequence (DNA): TGTGCCAGCAGCTTGGGGCAGGGATCCCATGATTCACCCCTCCACTTT. The chain combines TRBV5-6 with TRBJ1-6; D might be TRBD1 (5 bases). V lost 0 bases and J 8 bases, leaving 15 bases between the germline ends. The CDR3 is 16 residues long. CDR1 and CDR2 (germline): SGHDT, YYEEEE.

This clone was seen more than once but under ten times. This chain uses TRBV19 with TRBJ2-1; perhaps TRBD1 as D (7 bases). Trimming shortened V by 5 bases and J by 8 bases, and 13 bases separated the two germline ends. Germline V gives CDR1 LNHDA, CDR2 SQIVND (reference sequence). The CDR3 runs 13 residues. CDR3 protein: CASSVDREDEQFF. The CDR3 DNA reads as TGTGCCAGTAGTGTCGACAGGGAGGATGAGCAGTTCTTC.

The chain links TRBV9 to TRBJ1-2; the match to TRBD1 covers 7 bases. CDR1 is SGDLS, CDR2 YYNGEE, per germline. With 4 bases clipped from V and 4 bases from J, the junction kept 7 bases outside the gene matches. CDR3 length: 14 residues. CDR3 loop: CASSHSTGLYGYTF. CDR3 nucleotide sequence: TGTGCCAGCAGCCATTCGACAGGGCTCTATGGCTACACCTTC.

The chain links TRBV6-1 to TRBJ1-1; maybe TRBD1 (5 bases). CDR1 and CDR2 (germline): MNHNS, SASEGT. The V end lost 2 bases, the J end lost 6 bases, and 13 bases lay between the germline ends. The CDR3 loop spans 14 amino acids. For the CDR3, the DNA is TGTGCCAGCAGTGAAACGCTGAGGACACCTGAAGCTTTCTTT. Protein: CASSETLRTPEAFF.

This chain links TRBV11-2 with TRBJ1-1; TRBD1 matches 9 bases. Germline V gene sequence: CDR1 SGHAT, CDR2 FQNNGV. The junction had 5 bases not matched to a gene; V was cut back by 5 bases and J by 1 base. The CDR3 runs to 15 residues. The DNA for the CDR3 is TGTGCCAGCAGCCCCCGGACAGGGGCGAACACTGAAGCTTTCTTT. It translates to CASSPRTGANTEAFF. Together with reference TRBV11-2 and TRBJ1-1, the CDR3 gives the full variable domain: EAGVAQSPRYKIIEKRQSVAFWCNPISGHATLYWYQQILGQGPKLLIQFQNNGVVDDSQLPKDRFSAERLKGVDSTLKIQPAKLEDSAVYLCASSPRTGANTEAFFGQGTRLTVV.

This clone was observed a single time. The CDR3 is CASMEQALAYEQYF. For the CDR3, the DNA is TGTGCCAGCATGGAACAGGCGCTTGCCTACGAGCAGTACTTC. V gene TRBV6-5 combines with J gene TRBJ2-7; D might be TRBD1 (5 bases). Germline V CDR1 and CDR2: MNHEY, SVGAGI. The CDR3 is 14 residues long. Between the trimmed V and J ends, which lost 7 bases and 2 bases, there was a span of 15 bases.

This clone was picked up one time. This chain joins TRBV7-6 and TRBJ2-7; TRBD2 matches at 12 bases. The CDR3 is made up of 15 amino acids. The V segment lost 5 bases and the J segment 4 bases; nucleotides outside the gene matches: 6. Germline CDR1 and CDR2: SGHVS and FNYEAQ. The DNA of the CDR3 is TGTGCCAGCAGCACCCTAGCGGGGGGGCCTTACGAGCAGTACTTC. Its protein product is CASSTLAGGPYEQYF.

The chain carries TRBV7-2 and TRBJ1-5; TRBD1 matches 9 bases. CDR1 and CDR2 (germline): SGHTA, FQGNSA. The CDR3 has 16 amino acids. J was trimmed by 7 bases and V by 0 bases; bases with no gene match: 7. CDR3 coding DNA: TGTGCCAGCAGCTTAGCCCTAGACAGGGGGGGACAGCCCCAGCATTTT. Translation gives CASSLALDRGGQPQHF.

V usage is TRBV7-9 and J usage is TRBJ2-2; tentatively, D is TRBD1 (6 bases). Trimming removed 5 bases at V and 4 bases at J, with 14 bases between. The CDR3 totals 15 residues. Per germline, CDR1 SEHNR and CDR2 FQNEAQ (reference sequence). The CDR3 DNA sequence: TGTGCCAGCAGCCGATCAGGGGCGGGCACCGGGGAGCTGTTTTTT. Translating gives CASSRSGAGTGELFF.

Here the CDR3 DNA reads TGTGCCAGTCCGCCGGGACACGGCTGCGATGAGCAGTTCTTC. It is translated as CASPPGHGCDEQFF. The V and J genes are TRBV6-5 and TRBJ2-1, with D possibly being TRBD1 (6 bases). V lost 9 bases and J lost 8, with 20 bases in between. This CDR3 has 14 residues. Germline assignment: CDR1 MNHEY and CDR2 SVGAGI.

V is TRBV7-2 and J is TRBJ1-5; no reliable D call. V was cut by 1 base and J by 2 bases, with 15 bases left in between. The CDR3 extends over 17 amino acids. The V gene's germline CDR1 is SGHTA and CDR2 FQGNSA. The CDR3 here is CASSLVGGNGGNQPQHF. The DNA for the CDR3 is TGTGCCAGCAGCTTAGTAGGAGGCAATGGGGGCAATCAGCCCCAGCATTTT.

This clone has a count of ten or more. This chain links TRBV5-4 with TRBJ1-4; unclear D gene. This CDR3 has 14 amino acids. Germline-derived CDR1 and CDR2 are SGHNT and YYREEE (reference sequence). V dropped 4 bases and J dropped 5 bases, with 12 bases sitting between them. CDR3: CASSPEVGNEKLFF. The CDR3 DNA reads TGTGCCAGCAGCCCGGAGGTCGGGAATGAAAAACTGTTTTTT.

The V gene is TRBV29-1, the J gene TRBJ1-1, with unresolved D. Per germline, CDR1 SQVTM and CDR2 ANQGSEA. This CDR3 region has 12 residues. V lost 0 bases, J lost 8 bases, and 10 bases lay in between. The CDR3 loop is CSVEDYPAEAFF. DNA for the CDR3: TGCAGCGTTGAAGATTATCCCGCGGAAGCTTTCTTT.

This chain connects TRBV27 to TRBJ1-1; D unclear. This CDR3 contains 13 residues. Germline CDR1 MNHEY, CDR2 SMNVEV (reference sequence). V was trimmed by 6 bases and J by 4 bases, leaving 12 bases between them. DNA of the CDR3: TGTGCCAGCAGAAAACCGGGGTTCACTGAAGCTTTCTTT. Translation gives CASRKPGFTEAFF.

This clone was detected only once. This chain uses TRBV10-3 with TRBJ1-1, with TRBD1 identical over 9 bases. This CDR3 has 13 amino acids. Trimming took 11 bases from V and 2 from J; bases not matched to a gene: 6. Germline V lookup: CDR1 ENHRY, CDR2 SYGVKD. The CDR3 sequence is CASRDRVNTEAFF. The CDR3 DNA sequence: TGTGCCTCCCGGGACAGGGTTAACACTGAAGCTTTCTTT.

The chain employs TRBV12-3 or TRBV12-4 and TRBJ2-5; 8 bases fit TRBD1. This CDR3 region has 12 residues. Unmatched junction bases numbered 3, after V lost 8 bases and J lost 4 bases. CDR3 sequence (DNA): TGTGCCAGCGCAGGGGGCAGAGAGACCCAGTACTTC. This encodes CASAGGRETQYF.

The genes are TRBV19 and TRBJ1-2; D remains ambiguous. There are 11 residues in the CDR3. CDR1 is LNHDA, CDR2 SQIVND, per germline (reference sequence). Trimming took 3 bases from V and 6 from J, leaving 5 bases between them. The CDR3 DNA reads as TGTGCCAGTAGTATCAGCGATGGCTACACCTTC. Translated, it gives CASSISDGYTF.